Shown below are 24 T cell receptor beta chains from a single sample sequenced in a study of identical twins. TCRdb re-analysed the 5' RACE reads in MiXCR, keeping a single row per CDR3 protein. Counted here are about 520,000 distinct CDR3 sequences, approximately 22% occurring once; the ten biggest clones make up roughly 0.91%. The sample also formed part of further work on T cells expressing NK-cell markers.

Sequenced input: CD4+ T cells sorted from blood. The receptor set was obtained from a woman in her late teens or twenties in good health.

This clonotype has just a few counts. CDR3 in amino acids: CASSANRPADTQYF. CDR3 nucleotide sequence: TGTGCCAGCAGTGCTAACCGACCCGCAGATACGCAGTATTTT. The rearrangement uses TRBV6-1 and TRBJ2-3, with D unclear. V was clipped by 4 bases and J by 4 bases, with 12 bases between them. The germline gives CDR1 MNHNS, CDR2 SASEGT. The CDR3 contains 14 residues.

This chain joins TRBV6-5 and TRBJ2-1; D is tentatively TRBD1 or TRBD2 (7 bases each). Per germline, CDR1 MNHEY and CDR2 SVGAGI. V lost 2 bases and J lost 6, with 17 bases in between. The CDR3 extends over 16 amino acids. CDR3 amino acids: CASSYQSGGVSNEQFF. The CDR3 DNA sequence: TGTGCCAGCAGTTACCAATCAGGGGGGGTTTCCAATGAGCAGTTCTTC.

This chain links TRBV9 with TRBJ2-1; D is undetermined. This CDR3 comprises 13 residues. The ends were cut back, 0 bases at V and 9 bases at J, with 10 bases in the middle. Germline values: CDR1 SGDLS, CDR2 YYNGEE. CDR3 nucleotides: TGTGCCAGCAGCGTAGAGTATTGGAGTGAGCAGTTCTTC. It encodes CASSVEYWSEQFF.

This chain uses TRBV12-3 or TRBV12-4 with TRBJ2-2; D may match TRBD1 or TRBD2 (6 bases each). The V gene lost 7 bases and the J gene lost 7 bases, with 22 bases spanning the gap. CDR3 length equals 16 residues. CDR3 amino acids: CASKGSGAPLFGELFF. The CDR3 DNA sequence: TGTGCCAGCAAAGGGTCGGGGGCCCCCCTTTTCGGGGAGCTGTTTTTT.

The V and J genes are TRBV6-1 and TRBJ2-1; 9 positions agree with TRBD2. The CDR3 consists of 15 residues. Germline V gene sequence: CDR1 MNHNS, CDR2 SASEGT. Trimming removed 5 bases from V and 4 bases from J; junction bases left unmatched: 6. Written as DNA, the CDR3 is TGTGCCAGCAGTCCCTGGCGGGAGGGATACAATGAGCAGTTCTTC. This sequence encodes CASSPWREGYNEQFF.

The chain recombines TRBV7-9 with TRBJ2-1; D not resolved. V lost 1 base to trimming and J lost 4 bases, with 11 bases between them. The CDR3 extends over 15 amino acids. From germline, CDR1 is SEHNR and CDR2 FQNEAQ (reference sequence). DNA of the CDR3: TGTGCCAGCAGCTTAGTAGGGCAGCTTTACAATGAGCAGTTCTTC. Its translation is CASSLVGQLYNEQFF.

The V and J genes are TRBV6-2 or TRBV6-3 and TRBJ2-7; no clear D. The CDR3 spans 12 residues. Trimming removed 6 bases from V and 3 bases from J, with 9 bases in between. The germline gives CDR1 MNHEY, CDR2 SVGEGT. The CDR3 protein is CASRSANYEQYF. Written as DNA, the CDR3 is TGTGCCAGCAGATCGGCCAACTACGAGCAGTACTTC.

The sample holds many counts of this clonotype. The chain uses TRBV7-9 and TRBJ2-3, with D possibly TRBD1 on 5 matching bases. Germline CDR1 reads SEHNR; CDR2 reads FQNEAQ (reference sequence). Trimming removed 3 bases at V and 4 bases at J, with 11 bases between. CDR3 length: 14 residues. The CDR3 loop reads CASSLAGYADTQYF. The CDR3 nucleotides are TGTGCCAGCAGCTTGGCAGGGTACGCAGATACGCAGTATTTT.

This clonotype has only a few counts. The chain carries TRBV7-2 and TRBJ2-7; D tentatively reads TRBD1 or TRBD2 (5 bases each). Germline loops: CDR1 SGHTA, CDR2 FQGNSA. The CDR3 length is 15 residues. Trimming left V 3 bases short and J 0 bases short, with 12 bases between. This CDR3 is CASSLAWDGSYEQYF. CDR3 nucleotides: TGTGCCAGCAGCTTGGCATGGGACGGCTCCTACGAGCAGTACTTC.

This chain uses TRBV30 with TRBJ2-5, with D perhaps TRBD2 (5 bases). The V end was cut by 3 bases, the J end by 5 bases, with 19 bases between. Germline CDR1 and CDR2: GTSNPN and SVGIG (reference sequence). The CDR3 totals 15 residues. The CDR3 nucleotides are TGTGCCTGGAGCAAACCCACAGCGGCCCTGGAGACCCAGTACTTC. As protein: CAWSKPTAALETQYF. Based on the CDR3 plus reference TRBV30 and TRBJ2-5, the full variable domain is SQTIHQWPATLVQPVGSPLSLECTVEGTSNPNLYWYRQAAGRGLQLLFYSVGIGQISSEVPQNLSASRPQDRQFILSSKKLLLSDSGFYLCAWSKPTAALETQYFGPGTRLLVL.

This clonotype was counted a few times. The CDR3 protein is CASSSPPGRPNNEQFF. CDR3 DNA sequence: TGTGCCAGCAGCTCCCCCCCTGGCCGCCCGAACAATGAGCAGTTCTTC. V is TRBV7-2 and J is TRBJ2-1; D uncertain. Per the germline V gene, CDR1 is SGHTA and CDR2 is FQGNSA. V lost 4 bases, J lost 5 bases, and 18 bases lay in between. The CDR3 runs 16 residues.

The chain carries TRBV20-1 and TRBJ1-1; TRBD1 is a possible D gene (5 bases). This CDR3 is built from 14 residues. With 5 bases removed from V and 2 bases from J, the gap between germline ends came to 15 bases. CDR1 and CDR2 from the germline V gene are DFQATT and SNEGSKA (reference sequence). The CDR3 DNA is TGCAGTGCTGGCCGAGGGACGGTTAACACTGAAGCTTTCTTT. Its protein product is CSAGRGTVNTEAFF.

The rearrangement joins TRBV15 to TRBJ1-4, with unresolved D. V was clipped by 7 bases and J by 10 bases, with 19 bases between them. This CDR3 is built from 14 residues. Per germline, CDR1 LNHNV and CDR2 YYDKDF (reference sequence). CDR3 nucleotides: TGTGCCACCACCACCAGCCCCCGGGTAGGAAAACTGTTTTTT. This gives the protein CATTTSPRVGKLFF.

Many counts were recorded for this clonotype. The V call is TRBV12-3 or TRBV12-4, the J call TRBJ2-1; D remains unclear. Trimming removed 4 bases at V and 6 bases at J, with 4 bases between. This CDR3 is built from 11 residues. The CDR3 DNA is TGTGCCAGCAGTTGGGTCAATGAGCAGTTCTTC. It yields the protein CASSWVNEQFF.

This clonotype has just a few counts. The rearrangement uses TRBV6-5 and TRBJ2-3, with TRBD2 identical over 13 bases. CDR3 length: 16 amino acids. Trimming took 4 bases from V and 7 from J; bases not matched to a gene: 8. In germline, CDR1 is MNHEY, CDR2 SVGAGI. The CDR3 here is CASSSRTSGRVHTQYF. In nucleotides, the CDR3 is TGTGCCAGCAGTTCTCGGACTAGCGGGAGAGTCCATACGCAGTATTTT.

CDR3: CASSVKSSGRQNEQFF. In DNA, the CDR3 is TGTGCCAGCAGCGTAAAGTCAAGCGGGAGACAGAATGAGCAGTTCTTC. The chain combines TRBV9 with TRBJ2-1, with TRBD2 matching 8 bases. The CDR3 is made up of 16 amino acids. J was trimmed by 7 bases and V by 1 base; bases with no gene match: 10. In germline, CDR1 is SGDLS, CDR2 YYNGEE.

The CDR3: CASSWGQGYSNQPQHF. The CDR3, as DNA: TGTGCCAGCAGCTGGGGACAGGGTTATAGCAATCAGCCCCAGCATTTT. The V call is TRBV5-5, the J call TRBJ1-5, with 9 bases matching TRBD1. The CDR3 is 16 amino acids. CDR1 SGHKS and CDR2 YYEKEE come from the germline V gene (reference sequence). After removal of 3 bases from V and 0 bases from J, the junction contained 4 bases not matched to a gene.

The CDR3: CSAQNRRGSTDTQYF. As DNA, the CDR3 is TGCAGTGCCCAGAATCGGCGGGGGAGCACAGATACGCAGTATTTT. The rearrangement joins TRBV20-1 to TRBJ2-3, with 7 bases matching TRBD2. V was clipped by 6 bases and J by 0 bases; unmatched bases: 9. The germline V gene encodes CDR1 DFQATT and CDR2 SNEGSKA (reference sequence). The CDR3 has 15 residues.

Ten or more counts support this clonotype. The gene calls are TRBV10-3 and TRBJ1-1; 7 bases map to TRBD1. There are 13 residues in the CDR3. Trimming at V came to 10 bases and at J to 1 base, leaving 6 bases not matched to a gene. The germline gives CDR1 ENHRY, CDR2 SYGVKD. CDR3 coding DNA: TGTGCCACCAGGGGGGACAGGAACACTGAAGCTTTCTTT. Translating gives CATRGDRNTEAFF.

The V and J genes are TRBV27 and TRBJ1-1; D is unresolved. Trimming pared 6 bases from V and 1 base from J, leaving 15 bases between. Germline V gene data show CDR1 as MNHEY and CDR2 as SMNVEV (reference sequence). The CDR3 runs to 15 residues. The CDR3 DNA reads TGTGCCAGCAGCCGGAAGCCACTAGGGAACACTGAAGCTTTCTTT. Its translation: CASSRKPLGNTEAFF.

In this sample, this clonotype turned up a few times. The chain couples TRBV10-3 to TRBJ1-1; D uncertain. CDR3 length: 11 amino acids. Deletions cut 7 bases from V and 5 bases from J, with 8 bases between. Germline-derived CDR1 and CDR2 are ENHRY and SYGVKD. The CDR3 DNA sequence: TGTGCCATCAAGGAGGGTACTGAAGCTTTCTTT. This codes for CAIKEGTEAFF.

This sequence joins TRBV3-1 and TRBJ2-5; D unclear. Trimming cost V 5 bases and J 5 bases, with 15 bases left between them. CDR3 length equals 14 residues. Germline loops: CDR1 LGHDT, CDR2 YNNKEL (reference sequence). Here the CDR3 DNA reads TGTGCCAGCAGCGCACTTAGGATGCAGGAGACCCAGTACTTC. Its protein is CASSALRMQETQYF.

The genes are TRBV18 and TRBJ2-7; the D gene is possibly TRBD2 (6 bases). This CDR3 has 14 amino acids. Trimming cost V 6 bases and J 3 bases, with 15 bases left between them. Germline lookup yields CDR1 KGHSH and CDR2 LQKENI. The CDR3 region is CASSPGLENYEQYF. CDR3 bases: TGTGCCAGCTCGCCGGGACTGGAAAACTACGAGCAGTACTTC.

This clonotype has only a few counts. CDR3 protein: CASSLGVMWGEQYF. The CDR3 nucleotides read TGTGCCAGCAGCTTAGGGGTTATGTGGGGCGAGCAGTACTTC. This sequence joins TRBV7-9 and TRBJ2-7; D unclear. V lost 1 base and J lost 6, with 13 bases in between. The CDR3 has 14 amino acids. Germline V gene lookup returns CDR1 SEHNR and CDR2 FQNEAQ (reference sequence). Variable domain in full (rest from reference TRBV7-9 and TRBJ2-7): DTGVSQNPRHKITKRGQNVTFRCDPISEHNRLYWYRQTLGQGPEFLTYFQNEAQLEKSRLLSDRFSAERPKGSFSTLEIQRTEQGDSAMYLCASSLGVMWGEQYFGPGTRLTVT.